These 21 T cell receptor beta chains share one sample of origin, sequenced in a study of human T cells and chemical hapten exposure. TCRdb re-derived calls from the RACE reads in MiXCR, one entry per CDR3 protein. The sample has 80,000 to 100,000 distinct CDR3 sequences; about 10% are singletons. As for time point: patch test 2, 6 weeks after DPC sensitization. The treatment was: therapeutic diphenylcyclopropenone sensitization with weekly scalp DPC. Sequences were derived from whole blood, sampled in connection with sensitization to the hapten diphenylcyclopropenone (DPC). The receptors were gathered from a woman between 45 and 65 years old with alopecia areata. Some clones in this sample may be carry-over from other donors' samples.

This clonotype was detected ten times or more. J is TRBJ2-2 and V is TRBV7-9, with 11 positions matching TRBD2. From germline, CDR1 is SEHNR and CDR2 FQNEAQ (reference sequence). After removal of 4 bases from V and 4 bases from J, the junction contained 11 bases not matched to a gene. CDR3 length: 18 residues. CDR3 sequence reads: CASSSWLAGGVGTGELFF. CDR3 bases: TGTGCCAGCAGCTCCTGGCTAGCGGGAGGCGTGGGCACCGGGGAGCTGTTTTTT. Looking up the rest from reference TRBV7-9 and TRBJ2-2 gives the full variable domain: DTGVSQNPRHKITKRGQNVTFRCDPISEHNRLYWYRQTLGQGPEFLTYFQNEAQLEKSRLLSDRFSAERPKGSFSTLEIQRTEQGDSAMYLCASSSWLAGGVGTGELFFGEGSRLTVL.

The table lists this clonotype with many counts. The V and J genes are TRBV18 and TRBJ2-4; D remains ambiguous. The length of the CDR3 is 16 residues. The germline gives CDR1 KGHSH, CDR2 LQKENI. The V end was cut by 6 bases, the J end by 1 base, with 16 bases between. The CDR3 nucleotides are TGTGCCAGCTCCCAAGGAGAGTTGACGGCCAAAAACATTCAGTACTTC. Its protein is CASSQGELTAKNIQYF.

This rearrangement joins TRBV2 to TRBJ1-1; a possible D gene is TRBD1 (5 bases). CDR1 and CDR2 from the germline V gene are SNHLY and FYNNEI. Trimming removed 6 bases at V and 4 bases at J, with 15 bases between. This CDR3 is 14 amino acids long. CDR3 sequence: CASSRQSLRTEAFF. The CDR3 nucleotides read TGTGCCAGCAGCCGACAGTCGCTTCGCACTGAAGCTTTCTTT.

The table lists this clonotype with a few counts. The CDR3 DNA reads as TGTGCCAGCAGTTACGTGGGGACTGAGGGCTACACCTTC. Translated: CASSYVGTEGYTF. V and J are TRBV6-5 and TRBJ1-2, with TRBD1 as a possible D gene (5 bases). The V gene lost 2 bases and the J gene lost 8 bases, with 12 bases spanning the gap. Germline loops: CDR1 MNHEY, CDR2 SVGAGI. The CDR3 has 13 residues.

This rearrangement joins TRBV11-2 to TRBJ2-1; 10 bases align to TRBD2. The CDR3 has 14 amino acids. Germline assignment: CDR1 SGHAT and CDR2 FQNNGV. J gave up 4 bases and V 6 bases, and 3 bases lay outside the gene matches. In DNA form, the CDR3 reads TGTGCCAGCAGGGGACTAGCGAGTTACAATGAGCAGTTCTTC. As protein: CASRGLASYNEQFF. The variable domain in full, completed from reference TRBV11-2 and TRBJ2-1, reads EAGVAQSPRYKIIEKRQSVAFWCNPISGHATLYWYQQILGQGPKLLIQFQNNGVVDDSQLPKDRFSAERLKGVDSTLKIQPAKLEDSAVYLCASRGLASYNEQFFGPGTRLTVL.

The table lists this clonotype with many counts. This chain joins TRBV7-9 and TRBJ2-7; D may be TRBD1 or TRBD2 (5 bases each). The CDR3 sequence is 15 residues long. V dropped 5 bases and J dropped 2 bases, with 16 bases sitting between them. Per germline, CDR1 SEHNR and CDR2 FQNEAQ (reference sequence). CDR3 DNA sequence: TGTGCCAGCAGCGCCACGGGGCAGCCAACCTACGAGCAGTACTTC. This sequence encodes CASSATGQPTYEQYF.

This clonotype was observed at least ten times. The chain couples TRBV28 to TRBJ1-1; no clear D gene. Germline lookup yields CDR1 MDHEN and CDR2 SYDVKM. The V gene lost 6 bases and the J gene lost 7 bases, with 21 bases spanning the gap. The CDR3 consists of 15 residues. CDR3 DNA sequence: TGTGCCAGCAGGCCCTTTGCGGGTCTGGGTCGTGAAGCTTTCTTT. Its translation: CASRPFAGLGREAFF.

This clonotype was seen repeatedly, ten times or more. The V gene is TRBV5-1, the J gene TRBJ2-1, with a tentative D call TRBD2 (6 bases). CDR1 is SGHRS, CDR2 YFSETQ, per germline. Trimming shortened V by 0 bases and J by 1 base, and 8 bases separated the two germline ends. This CDR3 spans 15 amino acids. The CDR3 coding sequence is TGCGCCAGCAGCTTGGTCGGGAGTTCCTACAATGAGCAGTTCTTC. It translates to CASSLVGSSYNEQFF.

The rearrangement links TRBV27 to TRBJ1-1; the D gene is possibly TRBD1 (5 bases). Germline CDR1 and CDR2: MNHEY and SMNVEV (reference sequence). The CDR3 length is 19 residues. V dropped 3 bases and J dropped 5 bases, with 28 bases sitting between them. CDR3 residues: CASSFQGGALRPWVTEAFF. CDR3 coding DNA: TGTGCCAGCAGTTTCCAGGGTGGAGCCCTTAGGCCCTGGGTGACTGAAGCTTTCTTT.

This clonotype was seen more than once but under ten times. The chain uses TRBV24-1 and TRBJ2-7; D ambiguous. The germline gives CDR1 KGHDR, CDR2 SFDVKD. The CDR3 loop spans 10 amino acids. Trimming took 8 bases from V and 4 from J, leaving 5 bases between them. This CDR3 reads CATTEYEQYF. DNA for the CDR3: TGTGCCACCACCGAGTACGAGCAGTACTTC.

This clonotype was seen repeatedly, ten times or more. The rearrangement links TRBV20-1 to TRBJ1-2; D remains unclear. Between the trimmed V and J ends, which lost 5 bases and 5 bases, there was a span of 12 bases. Germline CDR1 DFQATT, CDR2 SNEGSKA (reference sequence). The CDR3 totals 12 residues. CDR3 sequence reads: CSASEGLYGYTF. Here the CDR3 DNA reads TGCAGTGCTTCAGAAGGACTTTATGGCTACACCTTC.

This clonotype was detected ten times or more. The J gene is TRBJ2-1, the V gene TRBV11-2, with D possibly matching TRBD1 (6 bases). The germline gives CDR1 SGHAT, CDR2 FQNNGV. CDR3 length: 16 amino acids. Trimming left V 1 base short and J 6 bases short, with 16 bases between. CDR3 region: CASSLVGGAGRNEQFF. The CDR3 bases are TGTGCCAGCAGCTTAGTTGGGGGCGCGGGTCGCAATGAGCAGTTCTTC.

This clonotype came up many times. The chain employs TRBV5-6 and TRBJ2-2; 12 bases fit TRBD2. Germline loops: CDR1 SGHDT, CDR2 YYEEEE. This CDR3 region has 16 residues. The V gene end was trimmed by 7 bases and the J gene end by 4 bases; junction bases not matched to a gene: 8. CDR3 coding DNA: TGTGCCAGCGGAAGAGGACTAGCGGGATTCACCGGGGAGCTGTTTTTT. It specifies CASGRGLAGFTGELFF.

CDR3 loop: CASSTIRGALAKNIQYF. The CDR3 region has the DNA TGTGCCAGCAGTACCATACGGGGGGCTTTAGCCAAAAACATTCAGTACTTC. The chain couples TRBV28 to TRBJ2-4; D possibly corresponds to TRBD2 (7 bases). The CDR3 runs 17 residues. V lost 5 bases and J 0 bases, leaving 17 bases between the germline ends. The V gene's germline CDR1 is MDHEN and CDR2 SYDVKM. The whole variable domain, remainder taken from reference TRBV28 and TRBJ2-4, is DVKVTQSSRYLVKRTGEKVFLECVQDMDHENMFWYRQDPGLGLRLIYFSYDVKMKEKGDIPEGYSVSREKKERFSLILESASTNQTSMYLCASSTIRGALAKNIQYFGAGTRLSVL.

This clonotype has a count of ten or more. The chain couples TRBV15 to TRBJ2-5; D is unresolved. Germline CDR1 is LNHNV and CDR2 is YYDKDF (reference sequence). Between the trimmed V and J ends, which lost 0 bases and 4 bases, there was a span of 15 bases. CDR3 length equals 16 residues. The DNA for the CDR3 is TGTGCCACCAGCAGAGATTTCAGCGAGGCGCCAGAGACCCAGTACTTC. It codes for CATSRDFSEAPETQYF.

This clonotype has ten or more counts. The CDR3 is CASALGRVSYNEQFF. The CDR3 nucleotides are TGTGCCAGCGCACTTGGGAGGGTGTCCTACAATGAGCAGTTCTTC. The chain recombines TRBV9 with TRBJ2-1; the match to TRBD2 covers 7 bases. CDR1 and CDR2 from the germline V gene are SGDLS and YYNGEE. V shed 7 bases, J shed 1 base, and the junction held 8 bases outside the gene matches. This CDR3 has 15 residues. The full variable domain, its missing parts supplied by reference TRBV9 and TRBJ2-1, is DSGVTQTPKHLITATGQRVTLRCSPRSGDLSVYWYQQSLDQGLQFLIQYYNGEERAKGNILERFSAQQFPDLHSELNLSSLELGDSALYFCASALGRVSYNEQFFGPGTRLTVL.

The table lists this clonotype with a few counts. The rearrangement links TRBV5-1 to TRBJ2-1; TRBD2 matches 7 bases. This CDR3 comprises 15 residues. With V trimmed by 0 bases and J by 7 bases, 7 bases remained unmatched. Germline V gene sequence: CDR1 SGHRS, CDR2 YFSETQ. Written as DNA, the CDR3 is TGCGCCAGCAGCTTGGTAGCGGGTGGAGGAAATGAGCAGTTCTTC. It encodes CASSLVAGGGNEQFF.

V is TRBV20-1 and J is TRBJ1-1; 7 nucleotides match TRBD1. The CDR3 has 15 amino acids. The germline V gene encodes CDR1 DFQATT and CDR2 SNEGSKA (reference sequence). Losses at the gene ends were 4 bases for V and 3 bases for J; bases not matched to a gene: 11. DNA of the CDR3: TGCAGTGCTACGGGAGGGACAGCCCTAGACACTGAAGCTTTCTTT. Protein product: CSATGGTALDTEAFF.

This clonotype was seen at least ten times. This chain links TRBV7-2 with TRBJ1-1, with D possibly matching TRBD1 (5 bases). The CDR3 consists of 15 residues. Germline-derived CDR1 and CDR2 are SGHTA and FQGNSA. Trimming shortened V by 1 base and J by 0 bases, and 9 bases separated the two germline ends. Here the CDR3 reads CASSLVSGMNTEAFF. The CDR3 nucleotides are TGTGCCAGCAGCTTAGTTTCAGGGATGAACACTGAAGCTTTCTTT.

In the case of this clonotype: The junction departs from germline at one end; a sequencing error may be responsible. The V call is TRBV2, the J call TRBJ1-1; D is undetermined. CDR1 and CDR2 from the germline V gene are SNHLY and FYNNEI. The CDR3 covers 12 residues. The chain's CDR3 is CASRDVNTEAFF. As DNA, the CDR3 is TGTGCCAGCCGTGATGTTAACACTGAAGCTTTCTTT.

This clonotype was picked up a small number of times. The chain carries TRBV20-1 and TRBJ2-7; 8 bases agree with TRBD1. V trimming: 6 bases; J trimming: 3 bases; junction bases outside the gene matches: 4. The CDR3 covers 12 residues. In germline, CDR1 is DFQATT, CDR2 SNEGSKA (reference sequence). The CDR3 is CSAGQGNYEQYF. The DNA for the CDR3 is TGCAGTGCCGGACAGGGTAACTACGAGCAGTACTTC.